This T cell receptor (beta chain) was captured by sequencing in a study of T cells after somatic rescue of genetic block. The table came from immunoSEQ multiplex PCR; TCRdb's copy has only in-frame clones and leaves some out. The sample shows 85,000 to 90,000 clones, 85% to 90% of them seen only once. Germline V gives CDR1 SGHNT, CDR2 YYREEE (reference sequence). The CDR3 has 14 residues. Trimming shortened V by 4 bases and J by 6 bases, and 16 bases separated the two germline ends. J is TRBJ1-2 and V is TRBV5-4; D is unresolved. Specimen: peripheral blood mononuclear cells (PBMCs). This TCR was recovered from a woman aged 18-35 years. The CDR3: CASSPGFRVNGYTF. CDR3 nucleotide sequence: TGTGCCAGCAGCCCGGGTTTTCGGGTGAATGGCTACACCTTC.